The clone carrying this T cell receptor (beta chain) has just one count. Its antigen is undetermined. The V end lost 6 bases, the J end lost 2 bases, and 13 bases lay between the germline ends. CDR1 is SGHAT, CDR2 FQNNGV, per germline. The CDR3 covers 14 residues. PCR employed 60 Vbeta and 13 Jbeta primers. Using immunoSEQ multiplex PCR, the repertoire was profiled, and TCRdb retains in-frame clones only, with some absent. This table holds 150,000 to 200,000 clones, 65% to 70% found once. This entry is derived from a study of cytomegalovirus exposure and HLA in healthy donors. General observations from the study: For most TCR sequences rarity was the rule, although some public TCRs occurred in many donors. A later look showed TCR association rates differing by HLA locus, highest for DRB1 and lowest for HLA-C.

This clonotype originated in a man younger than 40 in good health and CMV-seropositive. The chain links TRBV11-2 to TRBJ1-2, with D unresolved. Source material: PBMCs. The CDR3 sequence is CASRDRGSNYGYTF. CDR3 bases: TGTGCCAGCAGGGACCGGGGTAGCAACTATGGCTACACCTTC.